The T cell receptor (beta chain) under discussion was sequenced for a study of a mutant IDH1 vaccine in newly diagnosed glioma. Time point described: week 35, safety follow-up. Vaccinated patients received 300 ug of mutant IDH1 20-mer peptide per dose, with topical imiquimod. Newly diagnosed WHO grade 3 or 4 IDH1-mutant, ATRX-lost astrocytomas were identified in the donors. Profiled with immunoSEQ multiplex PCR; TCRdb holds only in-frame clones, not every one. Here the sample spans fewer than 70,000 clones, about 88% being singletons. Points on this clone: The antigen remains unidentified.

This specimen was PBMCs, taken from a glioma patient whose treatment included an IDH1 peptide vaccine. This clonotype originated in a man aged 25 to 40 with glioma.

Here the CDR3 DNA reads TGTGCCAGCAGCTTAGGATACGCCTACGAGCAGTACTTC. Protein sequence: CASSLGYAYEQYF. The chain couples TRBV7-2 to TRBJ2-7, with D uncertain. In germline, CDR1 is SGHTA, CDR2 FQGNSA. The CDR3 covers 13 residues. V gave up 1 base and J gave up 2 bases, with 6 bases separating them.